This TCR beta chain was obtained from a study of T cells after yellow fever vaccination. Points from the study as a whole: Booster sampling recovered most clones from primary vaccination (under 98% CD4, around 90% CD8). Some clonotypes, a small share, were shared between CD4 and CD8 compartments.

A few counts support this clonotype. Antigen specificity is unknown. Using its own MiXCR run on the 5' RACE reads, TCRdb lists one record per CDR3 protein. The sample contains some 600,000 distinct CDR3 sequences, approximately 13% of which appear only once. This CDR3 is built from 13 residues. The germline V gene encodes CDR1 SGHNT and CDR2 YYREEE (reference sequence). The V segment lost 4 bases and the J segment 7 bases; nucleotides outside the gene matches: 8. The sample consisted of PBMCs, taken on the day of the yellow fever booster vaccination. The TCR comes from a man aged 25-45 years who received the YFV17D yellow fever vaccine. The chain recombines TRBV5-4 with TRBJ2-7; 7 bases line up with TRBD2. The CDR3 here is CASSLTGAGEQYF. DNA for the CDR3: TGTGCCAGCAGCCTCACGGGAGCGGGAGAGCAGTACTTC.